This T cell receptor (beta chain) stems from a study of CD8 T cells in Susac syndrome. CD8+ and CD4+ T cells were negatively isolated; TEMRA cells were FACS-enriched. cDNA came from approximately 0.5 to 1 ug RNA primed by random hexamers. TCRdb re-called the immunoSEQ multiplex PCR reads through MiXCR, storing one row per CDR3 protein. Of about 180,000 distinct CDR3 sequences listed, more than 90% are singletons. Germline V gene sequence: CDR1 GTSNPN, CDR2 SVGIG (reference sequence). The CDR3 has 15 residues. V trimming: 2 bases; J trimming: 3 bases; junction bases outside the gene matches: 10. Sequencing was performed on CD4+ T cells from PBMCs. The chain joins TRBV30 to TRBJ2-7; 7 positions match TRBD1. The sequence was obtained from a human donor with multiple sclerosis. The CDR3 region has the DNA TGTGCCTGGAGTACTCAGACAGGGTCTGGCTACGAGCAGTACTTC. Its translation is CAWSTQTGSGYEQYF.